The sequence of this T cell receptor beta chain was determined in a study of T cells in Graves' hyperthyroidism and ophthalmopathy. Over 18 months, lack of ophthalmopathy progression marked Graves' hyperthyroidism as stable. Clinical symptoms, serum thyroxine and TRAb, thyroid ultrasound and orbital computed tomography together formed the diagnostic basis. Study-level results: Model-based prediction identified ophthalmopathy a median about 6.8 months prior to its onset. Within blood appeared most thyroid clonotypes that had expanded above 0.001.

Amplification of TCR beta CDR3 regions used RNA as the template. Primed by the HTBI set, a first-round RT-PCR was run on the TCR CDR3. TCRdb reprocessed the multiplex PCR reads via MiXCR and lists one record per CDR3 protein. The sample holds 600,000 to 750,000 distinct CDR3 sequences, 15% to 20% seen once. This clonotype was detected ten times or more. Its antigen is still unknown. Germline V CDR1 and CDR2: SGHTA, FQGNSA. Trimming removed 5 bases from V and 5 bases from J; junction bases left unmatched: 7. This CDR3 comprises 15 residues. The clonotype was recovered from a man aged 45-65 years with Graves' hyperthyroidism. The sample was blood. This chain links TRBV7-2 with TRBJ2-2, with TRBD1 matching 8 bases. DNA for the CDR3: TGTGCCAGCAGCCCCCGGACAGGGTGGACCGGGGAGCTGTTTTTT. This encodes CASSPRTGWTGELFF.